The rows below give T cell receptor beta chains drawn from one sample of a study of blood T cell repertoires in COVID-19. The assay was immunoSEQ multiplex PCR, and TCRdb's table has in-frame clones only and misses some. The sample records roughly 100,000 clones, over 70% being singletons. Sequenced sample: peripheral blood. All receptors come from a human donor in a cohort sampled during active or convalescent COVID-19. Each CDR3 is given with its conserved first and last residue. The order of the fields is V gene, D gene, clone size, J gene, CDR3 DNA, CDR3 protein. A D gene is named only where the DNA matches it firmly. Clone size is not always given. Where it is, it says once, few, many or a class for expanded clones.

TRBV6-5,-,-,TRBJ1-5,TGTGCCAGCACCCAAGGGACAATCAATCAGCCCCAGCATTTT,CASTQGTINQPQHF
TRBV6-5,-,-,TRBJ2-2,TGTGCCACCAGGGGCGGGTTTACCGGGGAGCTGTTTTTT,CATRGGFTGELFF
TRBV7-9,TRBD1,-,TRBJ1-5,TGTGCCACGGGGACAGGGGGATCATATCAGCCCCAGCATTTT,CATGTGGSYQPQHF
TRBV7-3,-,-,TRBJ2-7,TGTGCCAGCAGCTCAGGCCGTAAGGAGCAGTACTTC,CASSSGRKEQYF
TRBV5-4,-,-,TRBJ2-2,TGTGCCAGCAGCTTCATGAGGACCGGGGAGCTGTTTTTT,CASSFMRTGELFF
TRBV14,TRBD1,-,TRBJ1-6,TGTGCCAGCAGCCAAGGGACTAAATTGACAGGGTATAATTCACCCCTCCACTTT,CASSQGTKLTGYNSPLHF
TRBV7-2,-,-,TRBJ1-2,TGTGCCAGCAGCCCGGGTCCTGAATATGGCTACACCTTC,CASSPGPEYGYTF
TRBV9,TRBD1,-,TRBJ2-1,TGTGCCAGCAGCAGCCTCCCGGGACAGGGGAATGAGCAGTTCTTC,CASSSLPGQGNEQFF
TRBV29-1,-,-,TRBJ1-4,TGCAGCGGCGCGACACAGGAAAAACTGTTTTTT,CSGATQEKLFF
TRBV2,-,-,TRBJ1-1,TGTGCCAGCCTTGACGGCAGGGCTTCTGTGGATGCTTTCTTT,CASLDGRASVDAFF
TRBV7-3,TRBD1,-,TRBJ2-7,TGTGCCAGCAGCTTAAACAGGGGGCCATACGAGCAGTACTTC,CASSLNRGPYEQYF
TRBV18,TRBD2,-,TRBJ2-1,TGTGCCAGCTCACCCGGGACTAGCAGCTACAATGAGCAGTTCTTC,CASSPGTSSYNEQFF
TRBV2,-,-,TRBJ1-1,TGTGCCAGCAGTGAAGCGTTAAACACTGAAGCTTTCTTT,CASSEALNTEAFF
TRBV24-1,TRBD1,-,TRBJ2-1,TGTGCCACCAGCCGTCCGGGACAGCCGCACAATGAGCAGTTCTTC,CATSRPGQPHNEQFF
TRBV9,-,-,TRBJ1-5,TGTGCCAGCAGCGTAGGGGTGGGCAGCCAGAATCAGCCCCAGCATTTT,CASSVGVGSQNQPQHF
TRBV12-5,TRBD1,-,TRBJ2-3,TGTGCTAGTGAGGGGGCTGGGGATACGCAGTATTTT,CASEGAGDTQYF
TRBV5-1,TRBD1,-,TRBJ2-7,TGCGCCAGCACCATACGGGACAGGGGGGGTGAGCAGTACTTC,CASTIRDRGGEQYF
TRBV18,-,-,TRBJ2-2,TGTGCCAGCTCACCACCAGGGGTGAACACCGGGGAGCTGTTTTTT,CASSPPGVNTGELFF
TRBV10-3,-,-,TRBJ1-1,TGTGCCATCAGTGCCGGGAGGATGGAGGACACTGAAGCTTTCTTT,CAISAGRMEDTEAFF
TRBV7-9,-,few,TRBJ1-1,TGTGCCAGCAGCTTAGACGTCGCGAGCGCTGATCCTTTCTTT,CASSLDVASADPFF
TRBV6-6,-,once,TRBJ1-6,TGTGCCACCCTCCGGGATTTAGGATCACCCCTCCACTTT,CATLRDLGSPLHF
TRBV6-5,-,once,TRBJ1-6,TGTGCCAGCAGTTACGGACAGAAATATAATTCACCCCTCCACTTT,CASSYGQKYNSPLHF
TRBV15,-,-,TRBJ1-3,TGTGCCACCAGCAGAGATCAGGGCAGGGTATATGGAAACACCATATATTTT,CATSRDQGRVYGNTIYF
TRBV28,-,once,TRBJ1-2,TGTGCCAGCACCTCCAACTATGGCTACACCTTC,CASTSNYGYTF
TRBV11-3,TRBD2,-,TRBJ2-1,TGTGCCAGCAGCCAGGGACTAGCTTACAATGAGCAGTTCTTC,CASSQGLAYNEQFF
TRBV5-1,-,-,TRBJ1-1,TGCGCCAGCAGCTTATCTGGGGCAGTCGAAGCTTTCTTT,CASSLSGAVEAFF
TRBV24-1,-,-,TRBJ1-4,TGTGCCACCCAAGACGGGTCTGCAACTAATGAAAAACTGTTTTTT,CATQDGSATNEKLFF
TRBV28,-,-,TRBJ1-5,TGTGCCAGCAGTTTGAGAAATCAGCCCCAGCATTTT,CASSLRNQPQHF
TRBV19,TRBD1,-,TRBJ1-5,TGTGCCAGTAGCCTGGGACAGGTTTATCAGCCCCAGCATTTT,CASSLGQVYQPQHF
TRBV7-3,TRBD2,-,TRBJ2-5,TGTGCCAGCAGCGAACAACTAGCGGGGGGGCTCGAGACCCAGTACTTC,CASSEQLAGGLETQYF
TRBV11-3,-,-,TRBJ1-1,TGTGCCAGCAGCTTAGTCCCGGGATTCACTGAAGCTTTCTTT,CASSLVPGFTEAFF
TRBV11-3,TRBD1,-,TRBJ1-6,TGTGCCAGCAGCTACACAGGGGCTCGGCGGGGTTCACCCCTCCACTTT,CASSYTGARRGSPLHF
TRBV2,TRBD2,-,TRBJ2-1,TGTGCCAGCAGTAAAGGGAGACGGGAGGGCAATGAGCAGTTCTTC,CASSKGRREGNEQFF
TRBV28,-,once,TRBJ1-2,TGTGCCAGTTACCCCGGGGGTGTCTATGGCTACACCTTC,CASYPGGVYGYTF
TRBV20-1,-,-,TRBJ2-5,TGCAGTGCTAGTCTTCAACCGGGAAGCCAAGAGACCCAGTACTTC,CSASLQPGSQETQYF
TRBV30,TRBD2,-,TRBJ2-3,TGTGCCTGGAGTACAGGGACTAGCGCGGATACGCAGTATTTT,CAWSTGTSADTQYF
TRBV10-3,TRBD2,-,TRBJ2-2,TGTGCCATCAGTGGTCCGGGACTAGCGACTGAGCTGTTTTTT,CAISGPGLATELFF
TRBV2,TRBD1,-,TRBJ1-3,TGTGCCAGCAGTGTCGACAGGGTATCTGGAAACACCATATATTTT,CASSVDRVSGNTIYF
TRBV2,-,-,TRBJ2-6,TGTGCCAGCCTCCCACTCTCTGGGGCCAACGTCCTGACTTTC,CASLPLSGANVLTF
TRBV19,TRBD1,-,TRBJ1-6,TGTGCCAGTAGTATAGGGCAGGGGGTTTCCTCACCCCTCCACTTT,CASSIGQGVSSPLHF
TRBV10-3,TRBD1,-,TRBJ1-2,TGTGCCATCAGCGGGACAGGGGATGGCTACACCTTC,CAISGTGDGYTF
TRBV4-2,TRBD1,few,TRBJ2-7,TGTGCCAGCAGCCAAGGGGACAGCTACGAGCAGTACTTC,CASSQGDSYEQYF
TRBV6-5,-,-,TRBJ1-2,TGTGCCAGCAGTTACTCCCCCCCTGTGGCCGGCTACACCTTC,CASSYSPPVAGYTF
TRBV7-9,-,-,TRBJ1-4,TGTGCCAGCAGCTCCCTAGTAGAAACTAATGAAAAACTGTTTTTT,CASSSLVETNEKLFF
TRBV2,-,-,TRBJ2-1,TGTGCCAACAATGAGGTCCGGGGTTACAATGAGCAGTTCTTC,CANNEVRGYNEQFF
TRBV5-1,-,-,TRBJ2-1,TGCGCCAGCAGCTTCCGGAGCTCCTACAATGAGCAGTTCTTC,CASSFRSSYNEQFF
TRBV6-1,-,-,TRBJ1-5,TGTGCCAGCAGAACACCCGGGAGAGACAATCAGCCCCAGCATTTT,CASRTPGRDNQPQHF
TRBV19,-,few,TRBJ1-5,TGTGCCAGTAGTCACAGGGCCGGTACCCCCGAATATAGCAATCAGCCCCAGCATTTT,CASSHRAGTPEYSNQPQHF
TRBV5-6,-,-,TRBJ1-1,TGTGCCAGCCGGATATTAACAGGGAGACGAGACGGTGAAGCTTTCTTT,CASRILTGRRDGEAFF
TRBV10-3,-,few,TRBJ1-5,TGTGCCATCAGTGAGGGGACGGGGGTCAATCAGCCCCAGCATTTT,CAISEGTGVNQPQHF
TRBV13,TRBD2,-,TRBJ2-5,TGTGCCAGCAGCATCTATAGCGGGGGGGCCCGGGAGGAGACCCAGTACTTC,CASSIYSGGAREETQYF
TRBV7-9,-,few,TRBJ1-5,TGTGCCAGCAGCTTTGGGAATCTATTGGCGGGTAGCAATCACCCGCCCCAGCATTTT,CASSFGNLLAGSNHPPQHF
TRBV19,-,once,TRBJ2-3,TGTGCCAGTTCCCTGGGAGGAGATACGCAGTATTTT,CASSLGGDTQYF
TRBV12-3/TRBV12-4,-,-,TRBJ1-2,TGTGCCAGCAGTTTATCCAGATACTATGGCTACACCTTC,CASSLSRYYGYTF
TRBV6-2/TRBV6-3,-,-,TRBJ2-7,TGTGCCAGCAGTCCCACTGGTACCTACGAGCAGTACTTC,CASSPTGTYEQYF